This T cell receptor (beta chain) was captured in a study of cytomegalovirus exposure and HLA in healthy donors. The germline V gene has CDR1 MNHNY and CDR2 SVGAGI (reference sequence). With 2 bases clipped from V and 0 bases from J, the junction kept 0 bases outside the gene matches. The CDR3 has 16 amino acids. Use of 60 Vbeta and 13 Jbeta primers characterized the PCR. Some clones are missing from TCRdb's copy, which holds only in-frame ones; the method was immunoSEQ multiplex PCR. This sample has fewer than 90,000 clones, with around three quarters found just once. General study points: A previous analysis found most TCR beta V segments productive roughly 90% or roughly 30% of the time.

On this clone itself: Its cognate antigen is unknown.

The sample was PBMCs. The source of this sequence is a woman in her fifties or sixties in good health and CMV-seropositive. The chain employs TRBV6-6 and TRBJ2-6; 8 nucleotides line up with TRBD1. CDR3 in DNA: TGTGCCAGCAGTTACACAGGGGGCTCTGGGGCCAACGTCCTGACTTTC. Protein sequence: CASSYTGGSGANVLTF.